Reported below is one T cell receptor beta chain. Its antigen is currently unknown. Germline-derived CDR1 and CDR2 are LGHNA and YSLEER. This CDR3 has 14 amino acids. V shed 4 bases and J shed 4 bases, with 14 bases lying between them. This specimen belongs to a study of tissue T cells after allogeneic stem cell transplantation. Study-wide results and limits: Alloreactivity or antigen specificity of tissue TCRs was not determined; some clones might be host cells.

TCRdb's table, derived via immunoSEQ multiplex PCR, lists solely in-frame clones and lacks some. This table holds roughly 4,000 clones, approximately 64% found once. Material: left colon tissue, obtained at autopsy. The gene calls are TRBV4-3 and TRBJ2-7; tentatively, D is TRBD2 (5 bases). This sequence originates from a male donor aged 60 or older with lung cancer. CDR3 DNA: TGCGCCAGCAGCCCTTCAGGCGGAGGATACGAGCAGTACTTC. Amino acid sequence: CASSPSGGGYEQYF.